The 8 T cell receptor beta chains below were found in one sample sequenced in a study of OX40 agonist ivuxolimab in advanced cancers. Library generation was performed with the immunoSEQ multiplex PCR assay. Not all clones reach the TCRdb copy of this immuneACCESS table, which keeps in-frame sequences only. Checked studies attribute under half of the gap to unresolved V genes and leave the rest unexplained. This sample is represented by about 88,000 clones; around 85% of them were singletons. The leading ten clones occupy 0.22% of the sample. The specimen comprised CD4+ or CD8+ T cells sorted from blood, sampled in a trial of the OX40 agonist ivuxolimab. Receptor source: an adult with an advanced solid tumor such as melanoma, head and neck, liver or kidney cancer.

The rearrangement uses TRBV19 and TRBJ2-2; TRBD2 matches 10 bases. With 10 bases clipped from V and 4 bases from J, the junction kept 9 bases outside the gene matches. The CDR3 covers 15 residues. CDR1 is LNHDA and CDR2 is SQIVND in the germline V gene (reference sequence). The CDR3 DNA reads as TGTGCCACCGGGAGCGGGGGGGCGGGCACCGGGGAGCTGTTTTTT. This translates into CATGSGGAGTGELFF.

The rearrangement uses TRBV12-1 and TRBJ1-1; the table's D call TRBD1 went unverified against the DNA. TRBV12-1 counts as a pseudogene. The CDR3 runs 13 residues. The CDR3 loop reads CASSFSGDTEAFF. The CDR3, as DNA: TGTGCCAGCAGCTTCTCAGGGGACACTGAAGCTTTCTTT.

This clone was detected only a few times. This sequence joins TRBV2 and TRBJ2-7; 7 nucleotides line up with TRBD2. Losses at the gene ends were 7 bases for V and 3 bases for J; bases not matched to a gene: 6. The CDR3 is 13 residues long. Germline values: CDR1 SNHLY, CDR2 FYNNEI. CDR3 bases: TGTGCCAGCAAGCGGGACCGCAACTACGAGCAGTACTTC. Amino acid sequence: CASKRDRNYEQYF. Full variable domain (outside the CDR3, taken from reference TRBV2 and TRBJ2-7): EPEVTQTPSHQVTQMGQEVILRCVPISNHLYFYWYRQILGQKVEFLVSFYNNEISEKSEIFDDQFSVERPDGSNFTLKIRSTKLEDSAMYFCASKRDRNYEQYFGPGTRLTVT.

The chain employs TRBV5-1 and TRBJ2-6, with D possibly matching TRBD2 (5 bases). CDR3 length: 17 amino acids. Trimming removed 4 bases at V and 4 bases at J, with 18 bases between. Germline V gene data show CDR1 as SGHRS and CDR2 as YFSETQ. The CDR3 DNA reads TGCGCCAGCAGCGCGGGTGACCGCAGTCAGGGGGCCAACGTCCTGACTTTC. Amino acids: CASSAGDRSQGANVLTF.

The genes are TRBV10-3 and TRBJ1-1; D might be TRBD1 (6 bases). Germline V gene data show CDR1 as ENHRY and CDR2 as SYGVKD. Trimming cost V 3 bases and J 4 bases, with 30 bases left between them. The length of the CDR3 is 20 residues. This CDR3 reads CAISDNSHQGKGRSVTEAFF. CDR3 sequence (DNA): TGTGCCATCAGTGATAACTCCCACCAGGGGAAGGGAAGGTCAGTCACTGAAGCTTTCTTT.

The V call is TRBV5-5, the J call TRBJ2-7; the match to TRBD1 covers 12 bases. Germline values: CDR1 SGHKS, CDR2 YYEKEE (reference sequence). The CDR3 is 15 residues long. V was clipped by 4 bases and J by 5 bases; unmatched bases: 7. The CDR3 is CASSRDRGLTHEQYV. The CDR3 coding sequence is TGTGCCAGCAGCAGGGACAGGGGGCTTACCCACGAGCAGTACGTC.

The gene calls are TRBV6-6 and TRBJ1-2, with D possibly being TRBD1 (5 bases). V was cut by 6 bases and J by 1 base, with 12 bases left in between. The CDR3 has 14 residues. Germline V CDR1 and CDR2: MNHNY, SVGAGI (reference sequence). CDR3 residues: CASRMTDINYGYTF. In nucleotides, the CDR3 is TGTGCCAGCAGAATGACAGATATTAACTATGGCTACACCTTC.

The sample holds one count of this clone. The V gene is TRBV19, the J gene TRBJ2-3; 10 positions match TRBD2. CDR1 and CDR2 from the germline V gene are LNHDA and SQIVND (reference sequence). V lost 6 bases, J lost 1 base, and 4 bases stayed unmatched. This CDR3 comprises 15 residues. CDR3 bases: TGTGCCAGTAGCGACGGGACTAGCGGCACAGATACGCAGTATTTT. Translating gives CASSDGTSGTDTQYF.